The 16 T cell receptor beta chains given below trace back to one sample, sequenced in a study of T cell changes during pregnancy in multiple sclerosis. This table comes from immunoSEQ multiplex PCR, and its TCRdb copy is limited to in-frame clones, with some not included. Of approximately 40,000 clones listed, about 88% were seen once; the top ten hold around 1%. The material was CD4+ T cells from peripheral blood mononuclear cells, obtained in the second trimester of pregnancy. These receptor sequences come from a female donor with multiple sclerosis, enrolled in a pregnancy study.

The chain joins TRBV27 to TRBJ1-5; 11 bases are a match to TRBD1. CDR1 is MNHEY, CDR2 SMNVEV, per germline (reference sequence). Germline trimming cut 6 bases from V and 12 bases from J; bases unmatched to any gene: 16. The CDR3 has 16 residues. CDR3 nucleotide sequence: TGTGCCAGCAGGCCTGTGGTGGGGACAGGGGGACTGCGCCAGCATTTT. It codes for CASRPVVGTGGLRQHF.

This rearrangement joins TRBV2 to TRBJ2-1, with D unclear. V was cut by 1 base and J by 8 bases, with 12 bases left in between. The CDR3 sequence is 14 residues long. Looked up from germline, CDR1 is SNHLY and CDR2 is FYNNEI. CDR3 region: CASSEVLVSHEQFF. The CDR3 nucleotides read TGTGCCAGCAGTGAAGTCCTAGTTTCACATGAGCAGTTCTTC. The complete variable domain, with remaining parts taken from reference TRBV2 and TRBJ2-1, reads EPEVTQTPSHQVTQMGQEVILRCVPISNHLYFYWYRQILGQKVEFLVSFYNNEISEKSEIFDDQFSVERPDGSNFTLKIRSTKLEDSAMYFCASSEVLVSHEQFFGPGTRLTVL.

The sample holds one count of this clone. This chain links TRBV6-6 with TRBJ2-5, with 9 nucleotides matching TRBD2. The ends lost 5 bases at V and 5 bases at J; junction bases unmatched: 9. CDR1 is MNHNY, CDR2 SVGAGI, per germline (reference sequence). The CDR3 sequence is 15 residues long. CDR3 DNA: TGTGCCAGCAGTCTCCCTCTTGCGGGAGGGGAGACCCAGTACTTC. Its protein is CASSLPLAGGETQYF.

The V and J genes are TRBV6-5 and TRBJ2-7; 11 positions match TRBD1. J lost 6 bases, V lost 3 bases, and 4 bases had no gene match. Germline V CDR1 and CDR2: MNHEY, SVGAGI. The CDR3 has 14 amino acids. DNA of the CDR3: TGTGCCAGCAGTTATGTGGGGACAGGGGGCGAGCAGTACTTC. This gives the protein CASSYVGTGGEQYF.

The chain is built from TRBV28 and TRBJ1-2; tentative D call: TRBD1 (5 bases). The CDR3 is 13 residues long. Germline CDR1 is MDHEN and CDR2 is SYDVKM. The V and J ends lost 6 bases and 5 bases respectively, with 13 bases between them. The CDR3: CASRPQAVYGYTF. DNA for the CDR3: TGTGCCAGCAGGCCACAGGCCGTTTATGGCTACACCTTC.

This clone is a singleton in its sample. The CDR3, as DNA: TGTGCCAGCAGCCAAGATTCTGGCGGGGACTCCTACGAGCAGTACTTC. Residues: CASSQDSGGDSYEQYF. The chain joins TRBV4-2 to TRBJ2-7; tentatively, D is TRBD2 (6 bases). Trimming removed 0 bases from V and 0 bases from J, with 12 bases in between. The germline V gene has CDR1 LGHNA and CDR2 YNFKEQ. The CDR3 runs 16 residues.

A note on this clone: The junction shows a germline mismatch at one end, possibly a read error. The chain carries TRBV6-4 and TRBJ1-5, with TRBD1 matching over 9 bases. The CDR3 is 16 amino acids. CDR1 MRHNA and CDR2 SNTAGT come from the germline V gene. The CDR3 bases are TGTGCCAGCAGTGACCCGGGACAGGGACGGGAACAGCCCCGGCATTTT. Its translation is CASSDPGQGREQPRHF.

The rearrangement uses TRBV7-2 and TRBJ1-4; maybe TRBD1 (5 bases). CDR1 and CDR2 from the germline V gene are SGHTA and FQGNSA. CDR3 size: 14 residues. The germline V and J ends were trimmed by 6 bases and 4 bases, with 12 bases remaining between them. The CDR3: CASREGPINEKLFF. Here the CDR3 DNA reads TGTGCCAGCAGGGAGGGACCGATTAATGAAAAACTGTTTTTT. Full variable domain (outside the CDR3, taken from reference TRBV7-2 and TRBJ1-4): GAGVSQSPSNKVTEKGKDVELRCDPISGHTALYWYRQSLGQGLEFLIYFQGNSAPDKSGLPSDRFSAERTGGSVSTLTIQRTQQEDSAVYLCASREGPINEKLFFGSGTQLSVL.

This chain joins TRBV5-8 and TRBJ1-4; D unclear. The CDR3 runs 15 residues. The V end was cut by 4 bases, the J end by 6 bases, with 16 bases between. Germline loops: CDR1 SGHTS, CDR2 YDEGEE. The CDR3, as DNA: TGTGCCAGCAGCCAGGTTGGTGGCGCGTATGAAAAACTGTTTTTT. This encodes CASSQVGGAYEKLFF.

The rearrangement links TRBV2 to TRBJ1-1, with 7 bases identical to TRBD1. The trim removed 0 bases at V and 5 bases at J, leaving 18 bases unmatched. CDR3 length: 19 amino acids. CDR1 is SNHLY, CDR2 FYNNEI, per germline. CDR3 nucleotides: TGTGCCAGCAGTGAAGCCCTTGGTGGGTTGACAGGGACGAAGACTGAAGCTTTCTTT. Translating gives CASSEALGGLTGTKTEAFF.

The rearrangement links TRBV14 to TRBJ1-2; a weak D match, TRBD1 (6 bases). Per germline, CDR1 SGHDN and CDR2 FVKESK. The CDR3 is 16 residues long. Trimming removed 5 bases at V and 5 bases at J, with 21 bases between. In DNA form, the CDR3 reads TGTGCCAGCAGCTCCACTACCTGGGGCAGGGGATATGGCTACACCTTC. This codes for CASSSTTWGRGYGYTF.

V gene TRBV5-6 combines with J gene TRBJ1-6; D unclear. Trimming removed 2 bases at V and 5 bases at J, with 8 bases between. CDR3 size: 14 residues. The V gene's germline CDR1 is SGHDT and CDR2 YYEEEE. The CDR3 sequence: CASSFSPDNSPLHF. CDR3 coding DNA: TGTGCCAGCAGCTTTTCTCCGGATAATTCACCCCTCCACTTT.

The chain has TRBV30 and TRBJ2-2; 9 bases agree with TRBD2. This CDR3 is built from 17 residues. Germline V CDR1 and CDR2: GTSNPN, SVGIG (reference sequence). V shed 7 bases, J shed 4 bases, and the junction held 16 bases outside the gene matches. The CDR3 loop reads CAYKSGLAALTTGELFF. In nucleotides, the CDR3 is TGTGCCTATAAATCGGGACTAGCCGCCCTTACCACCGGGGAGCTGTTTTTT.

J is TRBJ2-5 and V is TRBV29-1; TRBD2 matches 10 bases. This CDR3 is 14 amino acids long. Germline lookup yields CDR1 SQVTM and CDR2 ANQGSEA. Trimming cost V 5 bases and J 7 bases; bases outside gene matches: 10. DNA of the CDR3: TGCAGCGTTTCTAGCGGGAGTGCCTTAGGGACCCAGTACTTC. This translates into CSVSSGSALGTQYF.

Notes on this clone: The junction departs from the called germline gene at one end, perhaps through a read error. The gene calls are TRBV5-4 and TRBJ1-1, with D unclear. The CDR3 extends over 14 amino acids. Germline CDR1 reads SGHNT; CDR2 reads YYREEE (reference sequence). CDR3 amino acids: CASSPELRGTEASF. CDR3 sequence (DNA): TGTGCCAGCAGCCCCGAGTTGAGAGGCACTGAAGCTTCCTTT.

This CDR3 reads CASIRIAGGSETQYF. CDR3 bases: TGTGCCAGCATCAGAATAGCGGGAGGATCGGAGACCCAGTACTTC. The chain carries TRBV6-1 and TRBJ2-5; 10 bases map to TRBD2. Germline lookup yields CDR1 MNHNS and CDR2 SASEGT. The trim removed 7 bases at V and 5 bases at J, leaving 10 bases unmatched. This CDR3 contains 15 residues.